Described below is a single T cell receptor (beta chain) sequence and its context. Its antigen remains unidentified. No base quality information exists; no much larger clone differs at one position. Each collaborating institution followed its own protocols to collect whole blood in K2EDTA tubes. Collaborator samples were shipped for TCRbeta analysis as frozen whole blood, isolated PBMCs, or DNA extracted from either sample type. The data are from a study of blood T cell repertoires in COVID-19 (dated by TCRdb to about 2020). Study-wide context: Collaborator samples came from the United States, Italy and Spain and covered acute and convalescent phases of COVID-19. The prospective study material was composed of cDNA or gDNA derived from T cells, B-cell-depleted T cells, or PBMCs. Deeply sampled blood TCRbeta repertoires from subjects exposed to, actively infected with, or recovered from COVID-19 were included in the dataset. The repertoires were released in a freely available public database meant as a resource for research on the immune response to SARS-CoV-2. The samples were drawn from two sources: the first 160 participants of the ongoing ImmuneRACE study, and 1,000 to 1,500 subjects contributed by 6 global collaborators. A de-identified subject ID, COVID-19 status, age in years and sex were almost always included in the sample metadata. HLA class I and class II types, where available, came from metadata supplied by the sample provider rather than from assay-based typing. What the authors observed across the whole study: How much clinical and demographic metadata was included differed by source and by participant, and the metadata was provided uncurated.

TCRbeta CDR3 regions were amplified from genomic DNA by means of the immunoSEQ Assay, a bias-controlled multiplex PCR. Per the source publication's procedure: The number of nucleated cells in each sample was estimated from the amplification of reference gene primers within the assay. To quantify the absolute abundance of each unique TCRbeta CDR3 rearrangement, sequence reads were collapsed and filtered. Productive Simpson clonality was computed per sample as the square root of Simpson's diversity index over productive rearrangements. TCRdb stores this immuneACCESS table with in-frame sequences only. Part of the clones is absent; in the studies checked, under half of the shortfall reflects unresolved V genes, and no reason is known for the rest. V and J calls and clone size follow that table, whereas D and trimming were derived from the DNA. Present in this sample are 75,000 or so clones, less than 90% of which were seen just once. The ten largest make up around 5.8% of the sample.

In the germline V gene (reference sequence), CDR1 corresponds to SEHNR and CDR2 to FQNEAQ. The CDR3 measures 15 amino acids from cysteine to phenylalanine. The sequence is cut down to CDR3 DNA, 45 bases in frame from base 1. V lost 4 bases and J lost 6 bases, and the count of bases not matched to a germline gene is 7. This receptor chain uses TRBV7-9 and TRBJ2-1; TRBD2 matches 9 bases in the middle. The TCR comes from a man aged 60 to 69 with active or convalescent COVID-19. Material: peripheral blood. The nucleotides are TGTGCCAGCAGCTCACCGGGACTAGCAAGCAATGAGCAGTTCTTC. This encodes CASSSPGLASNEQFF.